The present entry profiles one T cell receptor beta chain with its context. Antigen: not known. The data originate from a study of post-analysis software for immune sequencing data. Whole-study findings and limits: With TRBV5-6, TRBV5-1 and TRBV20-1 included, about 5 TRBV segments were more frequent in patients than in controls.

CDR3 length: 14 residues. V dropped 7 bases and J dropped 4; count of bases not matched to a gene: 8. Germline V gene data show CDR1 as DFQATT and CDR2 as SNEGSKA (reference sequence). Unique molecular identifiers were present in the TCR beta cDNA libraries. TCRdb ran MiXCR on the PCR reads and lists one entry per CDR3 protein. The profile shows under 900,000 distinct CDR3 sequences, approximately 53% of them singletons. This rearrangement joins TRBV20-1 to TRBJ1-1; the match to TRBD1 covers 11 bases. What was sequenced was blood. This clonotype was obtained from a girl aged 5 to 17 with multiple sclerosis. The CDR3 region is CSVGQGARVTEAFF. CDR3 bases: TGCAGTGTAGGACAGGGGGCGCGGGTCACTGAAGCTTTCTTT.